This paragraph reports one TCR beta chain. This clonotype was seen a few times. Its antigen is still unknown. No much larger clone is present one base from it, and per-base qualities are unavailable. These data belong to a study of T-cell reconstitution after alpha-beta-depleted transplantation in children (dated by TCRdb to the mid-2010s). As for the study more broadly: Using TCR repertoire profiling, the study followed T-cell immune reconstitution in a quantitative way in children after TCRalphabeta/CD19-depleted allogeneic hematopoietic cell transplantation. Paper-wide results and their limitations: In some patients, the high TCRbeta diversity seen at day 60 was put down to recipient T cells and intrathymic progenitors that had survived conditioning. Apparently early alphabetaT-cell count recovery about two months after transplant reportedly relied on only several hundred rapidly expanded clones derived from non-depleted graft cells. Hyperexpanded clone frequencies declined over subsequent months; after one year, T-cell counts and TCRbeta diversity were mostly attributed to newly produced T cells.

The CDR3 numbers 15 residues from cysteine through phenylalanine. The only DNA kept is the CDR3, 45 bases in frame from the first base. The trim is 4 bases for V and 4 bases for J, with a gap of 16 bases between the germline ends. Sequences MNHEY (CDR1) and SVGAGI (CDR2) are obtained from the germline V gene. The intended sense of this specimen's treatment or condition label: allogeneic hematopoietic cell transplantation with graft depleted of TCRalphabeta T cells and CD19 B cells. TCRalphabeta/CD19-depleted allogeneic hematopoietic cell grafts were given to the transplant recipients, all of whom were children. Library prep was done by PCR. The data were produced on an Illumina HiSeq 2500. TCR libraries were prepared with molecular barcoding, using unique molecular identifiers to normalize TCRbeta repertoire quantification. TCRdb reran the public reads through fastp at Q25 and MiXCR, keeping productive beta chains. Rows are unified per CDR3 protein, each entry keeping the most common DNA and genes. This sample lists 800,000 to 1,000,000 distinct CDR3 sequences; about 30% were detected once. Approximately 30% of the sample is held by the ten biggest clonotypes.

This receptor chain uses TRBV6-5 and TRBJ2-5; the D gene is tentatively TRBD1 or TRBD2, each matching 6 bases. The receptor comes from a boy in the first two years of life who had a stem cell transplant for SCID, so the T cells may come from the graft donor. This specimen consisted of PBMCs, mostly from graft donor cells, obtained 360 days after TCRalphabeta/CD19-depleted stem cell transplant. In nucleotides, the sequence is TGTGCCAGCAGTTCTGACCTAAAGGGGGGAGAGACCCAGTACTTC. Its coded protein is CASSSDLKGGETQYF.